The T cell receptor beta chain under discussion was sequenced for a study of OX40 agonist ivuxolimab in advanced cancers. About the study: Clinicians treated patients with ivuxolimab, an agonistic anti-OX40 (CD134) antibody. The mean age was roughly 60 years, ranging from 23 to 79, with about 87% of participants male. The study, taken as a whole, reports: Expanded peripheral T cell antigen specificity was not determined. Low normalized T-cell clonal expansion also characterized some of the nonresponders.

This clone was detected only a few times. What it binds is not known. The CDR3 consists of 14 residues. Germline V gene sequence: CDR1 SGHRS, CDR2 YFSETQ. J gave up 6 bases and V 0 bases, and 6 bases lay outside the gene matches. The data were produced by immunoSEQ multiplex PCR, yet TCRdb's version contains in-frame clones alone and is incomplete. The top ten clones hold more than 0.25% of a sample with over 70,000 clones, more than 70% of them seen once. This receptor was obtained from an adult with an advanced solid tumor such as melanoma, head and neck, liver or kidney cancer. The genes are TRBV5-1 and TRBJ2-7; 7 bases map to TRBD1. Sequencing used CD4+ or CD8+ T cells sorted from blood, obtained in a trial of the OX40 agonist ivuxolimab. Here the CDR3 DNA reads TGCGCCAGCAGCTTGGGTGACAGGGCTCGCGAGCAGTACTTC. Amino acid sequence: CASSLGDRAREQYF.